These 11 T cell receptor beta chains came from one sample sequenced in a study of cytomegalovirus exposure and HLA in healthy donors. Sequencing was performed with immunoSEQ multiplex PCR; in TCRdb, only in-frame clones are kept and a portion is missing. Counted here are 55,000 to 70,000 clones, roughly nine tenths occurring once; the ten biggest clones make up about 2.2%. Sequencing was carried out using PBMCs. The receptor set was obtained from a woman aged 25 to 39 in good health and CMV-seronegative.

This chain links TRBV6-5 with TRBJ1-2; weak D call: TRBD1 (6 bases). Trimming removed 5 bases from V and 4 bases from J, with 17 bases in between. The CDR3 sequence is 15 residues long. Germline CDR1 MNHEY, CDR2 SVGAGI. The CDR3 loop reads CASSRSITGTYGYTF. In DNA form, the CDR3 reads TGTGCCAGCAGTCGCTCCATCACAGGGACCTATGGCTACACCTTC.

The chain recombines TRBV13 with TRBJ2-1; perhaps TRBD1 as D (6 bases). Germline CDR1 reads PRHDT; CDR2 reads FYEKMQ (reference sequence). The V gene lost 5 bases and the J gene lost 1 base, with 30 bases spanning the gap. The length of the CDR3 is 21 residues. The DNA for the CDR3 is TGTGCCAGCAGCCCCGGGTGGGACATGGGTTGGGCGCAGGTGTCCTACAATGAGCAGTTCTTC. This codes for CASSPGWDMGWAQVSYNEQFF.

The CDR3, as DNA: TGTGCCAGCAGCTTAGCAGCGGGAGTTGGCGGGGAGCTGTTTTTT. It specifies CASSLAAGVGGELFF. J is TRBJ2-2 and V is TRBV7-6, with 8 bases fitting TRBD2. The CDR3 is made up of 15 amino acids. With V trimmed by 0 bases and J by 7 bases, 4 bases remained unmatched. Germline loops: CDR1 SGHVS, CDR2 FNYEAQ. The complete variable domain, with remaining parts taken from reference TRBV7-6 and TRBJ2-2, reads GAGVSQSPRYKVTKRGQDVALRCDPISGHVSLYWYRQALGQGPEFLTYFNYEAQQDKSGLPNDRFSAERPEGSISTLTIQRTEQRDSAMYRCASSLAAGVGGELFFGEGSRLTVL.

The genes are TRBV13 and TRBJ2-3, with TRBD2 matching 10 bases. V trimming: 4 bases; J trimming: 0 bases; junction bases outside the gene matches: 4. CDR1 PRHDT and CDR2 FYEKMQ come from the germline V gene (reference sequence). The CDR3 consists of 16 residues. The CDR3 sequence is CASSYLAGASTDTQYF. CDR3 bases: TGTGCCAGCAGCTATCTAGCGGGAGCAAGCACAGATACGCAGTATTTT.

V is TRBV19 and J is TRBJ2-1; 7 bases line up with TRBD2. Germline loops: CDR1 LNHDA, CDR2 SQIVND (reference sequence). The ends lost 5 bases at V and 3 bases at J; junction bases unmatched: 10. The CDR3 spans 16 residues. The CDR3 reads CASSSILAELYNEQFF. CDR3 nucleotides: TGTGCCAGTAGTTCGATTCTAGCGGAACTCTACAATGAGCAGTTCTTC.

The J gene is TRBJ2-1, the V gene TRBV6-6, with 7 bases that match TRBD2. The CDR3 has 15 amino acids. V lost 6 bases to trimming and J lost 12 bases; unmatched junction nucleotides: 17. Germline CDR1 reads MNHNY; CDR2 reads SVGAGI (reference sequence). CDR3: CASRRTRSDTSPQFF. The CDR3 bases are TGTGCCAGCAGACGGACTAGATCGGATACGTCGCCGCAGTTCTTC.

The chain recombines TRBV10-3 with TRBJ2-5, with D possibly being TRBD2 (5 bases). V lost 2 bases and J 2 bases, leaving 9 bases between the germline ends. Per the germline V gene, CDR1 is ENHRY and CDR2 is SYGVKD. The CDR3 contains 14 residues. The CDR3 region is CAISEPTKQETQYF. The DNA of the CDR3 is TGTGCCATCAGTGAGCCGACTAAGCAAGAGACCCAGTACTTC.

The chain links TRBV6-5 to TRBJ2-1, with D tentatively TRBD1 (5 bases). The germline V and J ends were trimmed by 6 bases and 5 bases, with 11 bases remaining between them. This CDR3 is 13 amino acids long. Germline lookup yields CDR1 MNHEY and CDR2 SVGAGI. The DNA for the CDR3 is TGTGCCAGCAGCTACGCAGGGAACAATGAGCAGTTCTTC. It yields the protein CASSYAGNNEQFF.

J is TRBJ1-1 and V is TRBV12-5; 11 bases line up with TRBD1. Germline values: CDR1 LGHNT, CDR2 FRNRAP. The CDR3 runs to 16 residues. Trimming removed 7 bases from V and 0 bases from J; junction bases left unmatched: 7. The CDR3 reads CASALGTGGVNTEAFF. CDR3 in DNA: TGTGCTAGTGCCCTCGGGACAGGGGGTGTGAACACTGAAGCTTTCTTT.

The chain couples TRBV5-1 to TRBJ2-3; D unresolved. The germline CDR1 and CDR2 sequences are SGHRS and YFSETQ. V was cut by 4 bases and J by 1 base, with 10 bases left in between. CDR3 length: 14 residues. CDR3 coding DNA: TGCGCCAGCAGCCCCCAACTGGGCACAGATACGCAGTATTTT. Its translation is CASSPQLGTDTQYF. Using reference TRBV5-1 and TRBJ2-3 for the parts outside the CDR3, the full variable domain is KAGVTQTPRYLIKTRGQQVTLSCSPISGHRSVSWYQQTPGQGLQFLFEYFSETQRNKGNFPGRFSGRQFSNSRSEMNVSTLELGDSALYLCASSPQLGTDTQYFGPGTRLTVL.

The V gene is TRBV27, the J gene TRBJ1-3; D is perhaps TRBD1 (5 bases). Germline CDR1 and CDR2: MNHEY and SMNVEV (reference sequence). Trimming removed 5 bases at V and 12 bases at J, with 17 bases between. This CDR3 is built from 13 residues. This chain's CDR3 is CASSPYLGGGIYF. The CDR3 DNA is TGTGCCAGCAGTCCCTATCTTGGGGGGGGCATATATTTT.